Included here is one TCR beta chain sequence, with context. The table lists this clone with a few counts. Its antigen is not yet known. The record has no base qualities; no much larger clone is one base away. Participants in the prospective study were aged roughly 18 to 100 years, lived in more than 20 United States geographic areas, and enrolled through a virtual design. In the prospective study, cohorts were assigned on the basis of participant-reported clinical history obtained from a screening survey and a study questionnaire. Each participant in the prospective study had whole blood, serum and a nasopharyngeal or oropharyngeal swab collected by mobile phlebotomists. Participants in the prospective study had the option to provide additional blood draws and questionnaires over a roughly 2-month period. Before DNA extraction, prospective study blood samples were shipped either frozen or at room temperature.

At the junction V is shortened by 0 bases and J by 0 bases, with 7 bases in between. Inclusive of the bounding cysteine and phenylalanine, the CDR3 is 15 residues long. Left in the record is the CDR3 DNA by itself, 45 bases read in frame from the first base. CDR1 is given as SGDLS and CDR2 as YYNGEE, both from the germline V gene. The data are from a study of blood T cell repertoires in COVID-19 (dated by TCRdb to about 2020). Study-level background: Collaborator samples came from the United States, Italy and Spain and covered acute and convalescent phases of COVID-19. Subjects who had been exposed to COVID-19, were actively infected with it, or had recovered from it provided the deeply sampled blood TCRbeta repertoires that made up the dataset. HLA class I and class II types, where available, came from metadata supplied by the sample provider rather than from assay-based typing. The repertoires were made available in a free public database intended to serve as a resource for research on the immune response to SARS-CoV-2. Nearly every sample came with metadata listing a de-identified subject ID, COVID-19 status, age in years and sex. The material from the prospective study consisted of cDNA or gDNA derived from T cells, B-cell-depleted T cells, or PBMCs. The samples were drawn from two sources: the first 160 participants of the ongoing ImmuneRACE study, and 1,254 subjects contributed by 6 global collaborators. The research as a whole found: The quantity of clinical and demographic metadata differed by source and by participant and was supplied without curation.

The immunoSEQ Assay, a bias-controlled multiplex PCR, was used to amplify TCRbeta CDR3 regions from genomic DNA. Per the authors' processing: Nucleated cell counts per sample were estimated from amplification of reference gene primers within the assay. Sequence reads were collapsed and filtered to measure the absolute abundance of every unique TCRbeta CDR3 rearrangement. For each sample, productive Simpson clonality was calculated by taking the square root of Simpson's diversity index across productive rearrangements. Sourced from immuneACCESS, this table was stored by TCRdb with only in-frame sequences that have V and J called. A share of the clones is absent; for the studies checked, an unresolved V gene accounts for under half, and the remainder has no known explanation. The DNA gave D and trimming, while V, J and clone size come from that table. The sample includes about 170,000 clones, with about 90% observed a single time. The ten largest clonotypes hold over 0.95% of the sample.

Source material: PBMCs or T cells enriched from blood (not recorded which). In this chain, TRBV9 is recombined with TRBJ2-1, with the D gene uncertain. The TCR sequence derives from a human donor with acute COVID-19. The donor label of this sample is uncertain. In nucleotides, the sequence is TGTGCCAGCAGCGTAGATGCGAGCTCCTACAATGAGCAGTTCTTC. It encodes CASSVDASSYNEQFF.